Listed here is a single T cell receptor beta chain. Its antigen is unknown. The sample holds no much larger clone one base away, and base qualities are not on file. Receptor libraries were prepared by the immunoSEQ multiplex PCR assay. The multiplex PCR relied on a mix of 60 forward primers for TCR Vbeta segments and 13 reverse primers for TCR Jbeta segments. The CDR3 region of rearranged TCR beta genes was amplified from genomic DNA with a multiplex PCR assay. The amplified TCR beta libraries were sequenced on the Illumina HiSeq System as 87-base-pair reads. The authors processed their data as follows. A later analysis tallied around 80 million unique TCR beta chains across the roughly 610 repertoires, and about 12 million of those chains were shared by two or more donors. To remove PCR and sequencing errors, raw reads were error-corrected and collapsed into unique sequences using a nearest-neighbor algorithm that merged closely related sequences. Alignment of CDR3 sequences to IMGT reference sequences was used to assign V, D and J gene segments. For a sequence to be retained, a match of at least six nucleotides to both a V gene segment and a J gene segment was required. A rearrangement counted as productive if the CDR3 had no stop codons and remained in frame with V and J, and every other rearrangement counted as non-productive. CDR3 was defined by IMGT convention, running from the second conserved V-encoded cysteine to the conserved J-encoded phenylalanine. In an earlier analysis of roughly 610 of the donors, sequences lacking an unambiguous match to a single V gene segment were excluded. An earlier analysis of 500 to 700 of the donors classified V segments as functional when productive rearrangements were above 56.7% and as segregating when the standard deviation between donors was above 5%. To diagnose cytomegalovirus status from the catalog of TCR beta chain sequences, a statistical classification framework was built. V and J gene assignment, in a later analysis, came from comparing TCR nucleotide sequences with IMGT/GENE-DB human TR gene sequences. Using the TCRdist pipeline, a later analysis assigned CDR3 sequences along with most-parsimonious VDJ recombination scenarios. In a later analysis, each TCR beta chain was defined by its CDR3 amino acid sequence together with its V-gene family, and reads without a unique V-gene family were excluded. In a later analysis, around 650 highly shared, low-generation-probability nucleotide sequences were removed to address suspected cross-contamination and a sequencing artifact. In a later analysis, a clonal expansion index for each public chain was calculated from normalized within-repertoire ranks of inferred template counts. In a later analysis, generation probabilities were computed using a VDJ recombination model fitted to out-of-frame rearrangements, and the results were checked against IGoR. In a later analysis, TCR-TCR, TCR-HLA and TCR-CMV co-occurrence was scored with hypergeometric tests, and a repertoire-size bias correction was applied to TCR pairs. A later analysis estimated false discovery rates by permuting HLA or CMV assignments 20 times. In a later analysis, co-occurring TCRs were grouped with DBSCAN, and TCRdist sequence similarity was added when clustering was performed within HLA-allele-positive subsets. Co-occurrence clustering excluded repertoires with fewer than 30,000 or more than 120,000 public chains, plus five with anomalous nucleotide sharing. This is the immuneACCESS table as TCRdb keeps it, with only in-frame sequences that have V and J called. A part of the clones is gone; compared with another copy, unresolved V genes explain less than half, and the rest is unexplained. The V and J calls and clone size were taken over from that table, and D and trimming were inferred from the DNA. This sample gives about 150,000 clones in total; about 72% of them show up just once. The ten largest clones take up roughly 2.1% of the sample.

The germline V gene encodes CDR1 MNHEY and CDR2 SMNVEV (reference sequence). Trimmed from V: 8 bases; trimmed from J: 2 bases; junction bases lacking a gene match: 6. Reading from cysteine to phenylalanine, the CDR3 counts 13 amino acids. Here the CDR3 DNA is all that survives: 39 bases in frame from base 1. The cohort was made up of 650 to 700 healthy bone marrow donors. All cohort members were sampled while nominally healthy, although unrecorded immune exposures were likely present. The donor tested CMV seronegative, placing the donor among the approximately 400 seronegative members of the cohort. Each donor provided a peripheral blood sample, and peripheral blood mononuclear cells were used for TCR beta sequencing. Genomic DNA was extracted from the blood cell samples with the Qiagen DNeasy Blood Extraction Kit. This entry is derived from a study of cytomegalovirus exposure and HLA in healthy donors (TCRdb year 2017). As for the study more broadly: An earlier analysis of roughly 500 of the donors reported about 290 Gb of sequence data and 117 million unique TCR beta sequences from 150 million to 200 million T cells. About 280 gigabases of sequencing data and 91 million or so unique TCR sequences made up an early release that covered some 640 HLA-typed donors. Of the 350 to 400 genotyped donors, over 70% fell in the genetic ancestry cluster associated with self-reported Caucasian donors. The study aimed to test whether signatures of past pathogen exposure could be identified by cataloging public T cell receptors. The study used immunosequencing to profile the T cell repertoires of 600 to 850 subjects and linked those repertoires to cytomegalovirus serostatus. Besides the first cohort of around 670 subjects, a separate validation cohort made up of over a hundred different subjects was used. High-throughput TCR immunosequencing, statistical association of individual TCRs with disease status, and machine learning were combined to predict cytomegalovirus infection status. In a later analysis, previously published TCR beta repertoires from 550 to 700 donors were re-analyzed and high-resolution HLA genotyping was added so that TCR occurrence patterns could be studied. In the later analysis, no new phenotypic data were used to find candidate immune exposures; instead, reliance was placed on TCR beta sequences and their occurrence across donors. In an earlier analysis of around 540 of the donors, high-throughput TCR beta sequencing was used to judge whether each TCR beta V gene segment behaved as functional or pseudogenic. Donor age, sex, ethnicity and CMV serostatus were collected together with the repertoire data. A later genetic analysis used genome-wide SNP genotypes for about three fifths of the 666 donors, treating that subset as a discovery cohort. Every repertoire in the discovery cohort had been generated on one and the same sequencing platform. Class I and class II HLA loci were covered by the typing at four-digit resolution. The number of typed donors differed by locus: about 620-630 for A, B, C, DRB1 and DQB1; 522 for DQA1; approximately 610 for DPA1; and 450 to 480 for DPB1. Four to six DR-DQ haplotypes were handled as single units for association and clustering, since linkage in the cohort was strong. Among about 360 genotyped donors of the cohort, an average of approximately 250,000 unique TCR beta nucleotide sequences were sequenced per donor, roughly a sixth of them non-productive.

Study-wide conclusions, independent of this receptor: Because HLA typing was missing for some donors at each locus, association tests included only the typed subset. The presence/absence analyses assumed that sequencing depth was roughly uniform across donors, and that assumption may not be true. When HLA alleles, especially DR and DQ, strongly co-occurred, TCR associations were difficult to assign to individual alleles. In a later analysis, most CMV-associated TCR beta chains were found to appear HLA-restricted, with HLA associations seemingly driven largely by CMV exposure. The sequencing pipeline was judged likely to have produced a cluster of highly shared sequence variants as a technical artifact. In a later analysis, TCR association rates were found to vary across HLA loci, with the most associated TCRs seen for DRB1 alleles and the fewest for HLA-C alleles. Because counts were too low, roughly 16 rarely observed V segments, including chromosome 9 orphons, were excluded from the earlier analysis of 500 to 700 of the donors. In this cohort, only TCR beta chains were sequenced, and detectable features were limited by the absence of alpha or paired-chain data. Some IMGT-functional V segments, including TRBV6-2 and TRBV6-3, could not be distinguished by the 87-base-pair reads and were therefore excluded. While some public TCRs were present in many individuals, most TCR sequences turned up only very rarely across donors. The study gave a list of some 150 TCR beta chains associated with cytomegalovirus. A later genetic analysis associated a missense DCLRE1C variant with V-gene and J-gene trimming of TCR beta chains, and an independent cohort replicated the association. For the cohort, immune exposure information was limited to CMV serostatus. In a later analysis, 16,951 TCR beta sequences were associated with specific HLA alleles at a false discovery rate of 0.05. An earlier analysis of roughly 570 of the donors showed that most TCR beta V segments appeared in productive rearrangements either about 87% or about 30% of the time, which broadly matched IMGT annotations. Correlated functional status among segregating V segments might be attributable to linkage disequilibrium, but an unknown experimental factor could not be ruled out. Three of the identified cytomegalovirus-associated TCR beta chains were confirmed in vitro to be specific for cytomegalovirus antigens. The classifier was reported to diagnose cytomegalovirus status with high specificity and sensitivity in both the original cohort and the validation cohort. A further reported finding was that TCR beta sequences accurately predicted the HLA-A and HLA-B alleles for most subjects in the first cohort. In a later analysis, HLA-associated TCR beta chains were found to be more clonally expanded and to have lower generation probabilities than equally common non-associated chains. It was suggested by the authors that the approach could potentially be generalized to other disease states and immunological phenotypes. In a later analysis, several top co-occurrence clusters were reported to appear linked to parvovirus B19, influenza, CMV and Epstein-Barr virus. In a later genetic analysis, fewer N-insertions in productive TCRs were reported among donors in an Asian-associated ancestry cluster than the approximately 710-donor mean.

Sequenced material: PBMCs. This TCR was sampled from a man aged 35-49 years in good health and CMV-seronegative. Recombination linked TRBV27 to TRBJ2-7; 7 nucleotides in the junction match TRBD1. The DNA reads TGTGCCAGCGGCTCCGGGACAGCCTACGAGCAGTACTTC. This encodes CASGSGTAYEQYF.